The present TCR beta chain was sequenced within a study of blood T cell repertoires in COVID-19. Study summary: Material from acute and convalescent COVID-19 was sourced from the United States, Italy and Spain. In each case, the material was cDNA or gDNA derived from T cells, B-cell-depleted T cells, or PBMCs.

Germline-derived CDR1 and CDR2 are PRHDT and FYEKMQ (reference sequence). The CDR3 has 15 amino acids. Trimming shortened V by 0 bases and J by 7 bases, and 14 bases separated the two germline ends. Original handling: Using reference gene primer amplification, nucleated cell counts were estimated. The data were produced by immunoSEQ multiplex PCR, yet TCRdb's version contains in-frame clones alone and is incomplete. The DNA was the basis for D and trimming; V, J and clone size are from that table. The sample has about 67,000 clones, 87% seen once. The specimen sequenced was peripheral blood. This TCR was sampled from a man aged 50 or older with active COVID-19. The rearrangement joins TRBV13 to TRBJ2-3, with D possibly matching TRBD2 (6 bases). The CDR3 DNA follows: TGTGCCAGCAGCTTAGGCCTGATTGCGGGAAATACGCAGTATTTT. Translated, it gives CASSLGLIAGNTQYF.